This is a list of T cell receptor beta chains from one sample in a study of cytomegalovirus exposure and HLA in healthy donors. The table came from immunoSEQ multiplex PCR; TCRdb's copy has only in-frame clones and leaves some out. Of roughly 130,000 clones in the sample, approximately 82% are singletons; the top ten hold 2.7%. The specimen was PBMCs. The receptor set was obtained from a boy aged 2-15 years in good health and CMV-seronegative. Both conserved end residues are part of each CDR3. The D gene is left open where the match is weak. Some rows mark clone size as missing; the rest say once, few, many or name a class of expanded clone.

>TRBV30|-|-|TRBJ2-3
CAWSTLGGLLDTQYF
TGTGCCTGGAGTACCTTGGGGGGGCTGTTAGATACGCAGTATTTT
>TRBV30|-|-|TRBJ1-3
CAWSVRGGNTIYF
TGTGCCTGGAGTGTACGCGGGGGAAACACCATATATTTT
>TRBV14|-|-|TRBJ2-2
CASSLFGVSKGGELFF
TGTGCCAGCAGCCTTTTCGGGGTATCCAAGGGCGGGGAGCTGTTTTTT
>TRBV7-2|-|-|TRBJ1-5
CASSLMQGGQPQHF
TGTGCCAGCAGCTTAATGCAGGGAGGTCAGCCCCAGCATTTT
>TRBV9|once|TRBD1|TRBJ1-2
CASSFEGQGAVYGYTF
TGTGCCAGCAGCTTCGAGGGACAGGGGGCTGTCTATGGCTACACCTTC
>TRBV5-1|-|TRBD1|TRBJ2-5
CASSRGTGWEETQYF
TGCGCCAGCAGCCGCGGGACAGGGTGGGAAGAGACCCAGTACTTC
>TRBV7-6|-|TRBD2|TRBJ2-7
CASSPTLAGGYEQYF
TGTGCCAGCAGCCCCACGCTAGCGGGAGGGTACGAGCAGTACTTC
>TRBV27|once|TRBD1|TRBJ2-5
CASRVLGQGVETQYF
TGTGCCAGCAGGGTTTTGGGACAGGGGGTAGAGACCCAGTACTTC
>TRBV19|-|TRBD1|TRBJ1-1
CASILAGGTEAFF
TGTGCCAGTATTCTCGCAGGGGGAACTGAAGCTTTCTTT
>TRBV6-4|-|TRBD1|TRBJ1-6
CASSEFPGQGESPLHF
TGTGCCAGCAGTGAGTTCCCGGGACAGGGGGAATCACCCCTCCACTTT
>TRBV12-5|few|-|TRBJ1-5
CASGFTLNQPQHF
TGTGCTAGTGGTTTTACCCTAAATCAGCCCCAGCATTTT
>TRBV4-1|once|TRBD1|TRBJ2-1
CASSRRQGAVYNEQFF
TGCGCCAGCAGCCGCCGACAGGGGGCGGTTTACAATGAGCAGTTCTTC
>TRBV7-9|-|-|TRBJ2-1
CSSSLGLWAEQFF
TGTTCCAGCAGCTTAGGTTTATGGGCGGAGCAGTTCTTC
>TRBV4-3|-|TRBD1|TRBJ2-7
CASSQASGTGGAEQYF
TGCGCCAGCAGCCAAGCATCCGGGACAGGGGGTGCCGAGCAGTACTTC
>TRBV7-9|-|TRBD2|TRBJ2-3
CASSLGLSRASGADTQYF
TGTGCCAGCAGCTTAGGGTTAAGTCGGGCTAGCGGGGCAGATACGCAGTATTTT
>TRBV5-1|-|TRBD1|TRBJ2-7
CASSLEQGASYEQYF
TGCGCCAGCAGCTTGGAACAGGGGGCATCCTACGAGCAGTACTTC
>TRBV19|-|-|TRBJ2-3
CASSIPGGRDTQYF
TGTGCCAGTAGTATACCTGGGGGCAGGGATACGCAGTATTTT
>TRBV19|-|TRBD1|TRBJ2-2
CASREDRGTGELFF
TGTGCCAGTAGGGAGGACAGGGGTACCGGGGAGCTGTTTTTT